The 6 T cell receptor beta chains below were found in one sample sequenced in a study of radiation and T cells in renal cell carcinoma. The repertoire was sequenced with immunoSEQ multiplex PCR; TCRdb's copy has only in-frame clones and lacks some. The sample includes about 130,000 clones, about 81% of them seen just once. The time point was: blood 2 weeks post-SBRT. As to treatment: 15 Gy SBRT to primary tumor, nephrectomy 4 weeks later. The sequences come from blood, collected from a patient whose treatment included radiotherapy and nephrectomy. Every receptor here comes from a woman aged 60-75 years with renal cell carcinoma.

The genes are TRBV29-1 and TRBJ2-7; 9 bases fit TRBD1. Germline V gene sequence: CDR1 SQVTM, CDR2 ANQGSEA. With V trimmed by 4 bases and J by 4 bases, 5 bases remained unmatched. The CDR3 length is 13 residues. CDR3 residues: CSVASGQGYEQYF. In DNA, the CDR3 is TGCAGCGTTGCAAGCGGACAGGGGTACGAGCAGTACTTC.

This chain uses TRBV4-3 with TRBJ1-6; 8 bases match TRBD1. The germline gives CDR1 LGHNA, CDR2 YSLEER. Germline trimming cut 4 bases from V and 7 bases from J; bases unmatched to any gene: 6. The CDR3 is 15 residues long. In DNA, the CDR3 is TGCGCCAGCAGCCCGAGACAGGGGTTGAATTCACCCCTCCACTTT. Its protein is CASSPRQGLNSPLHF.

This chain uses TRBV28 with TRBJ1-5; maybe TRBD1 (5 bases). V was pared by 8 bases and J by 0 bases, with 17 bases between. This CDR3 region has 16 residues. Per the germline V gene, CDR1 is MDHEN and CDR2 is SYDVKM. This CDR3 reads CASGTGEGYSNQPQHF. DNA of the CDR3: TGTGCCAGCGGGACCGGAGAGGGTTATAGCAATCAGCCCCAGCATTTT.

CDR3 sequence (DNA): TGTGCCAGCAGCAAAGAAGCGGGGACAGGTGCGGGTGGCACTGAAGCTTTCTTT. Translated: CASSKEAGTGAGGTEAFF. V is TRBV21-1 and J is TRBJ1-1; TRBD1, the table's D call, lacks a check against the DNA. TRBV21-1 is listed as a pseudogene. This CDR3 spans 18 amino acids.

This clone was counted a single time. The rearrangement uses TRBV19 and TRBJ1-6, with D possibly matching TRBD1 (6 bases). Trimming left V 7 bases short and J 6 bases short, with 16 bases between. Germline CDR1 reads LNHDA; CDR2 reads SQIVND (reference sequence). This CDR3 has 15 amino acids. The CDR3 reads CASNPGARSNSPLHF. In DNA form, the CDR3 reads TGTGCCAGTAACCCGGGGGCCAGGAGTAATTCACCCCTCCACTTT. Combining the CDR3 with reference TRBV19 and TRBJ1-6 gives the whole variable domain DGGITQSPKYLFRKEGQNVTLSCEQNLNHDAMYWYRQDPGQGLRLIYYSQIVNDFQKGDIAEGYSVSREKKESFPLTVTSAQKNPTAFYLCASNPGARSNSPLHFGNGTRLTVT.

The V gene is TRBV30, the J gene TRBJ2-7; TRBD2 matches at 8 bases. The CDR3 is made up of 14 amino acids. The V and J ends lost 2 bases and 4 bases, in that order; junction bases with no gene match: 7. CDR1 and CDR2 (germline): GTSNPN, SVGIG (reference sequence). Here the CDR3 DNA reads TGTGCCTGGAGTAGGGGACTAGACCTATACGAGCAGTACTTC. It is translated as CAWSRGLDLYEQYF. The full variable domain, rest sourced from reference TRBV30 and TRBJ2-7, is SQTIHQWPATLVQPVGSPLSLECTVEGTSNPNLYWYRQAAGRGLQLLFYSVGIGQISSEVPQNLSASRPQDRQFILSSKKLLLSDSGFYLCAWSRGLDLYEQYFGPGTRLTVT.